The present entry profiles one T cell receptor (beta chain) with its context. This entry comes from a study of CD8 T cells in Susac syndrome. A quantity of about 0.5 to 1 ug RNA underwent reverse transcription using random hexamers. By means of immunoSEQ multiplex PCR, TCR beta CDR3 spanning 54 Vbeta and 13 Jbeta underwent amplification. Via MiXCR, TCRdb re-called the immunoSEQ multiplex PCR reads, giving one row per CDR3 protein. The sample has about 120,000 distinct CDR3 sequences, about 90% seen once. Between the trimmed V and J ends, which lost 4 bases and 6 bases, there was a span of 7 bases. CDR1 is DFQATT, CDR2 SNEGSKA, per germline (reference sequence). The CDR3 covers 11 residues. Healthy donors served as the controls. They were matched for age and sex.

The chain is built from TRBV20-1 and TRBJ2-1; D is unclear. This sequence originates from a human donor in good health. Sequencing was done on a sample of CD8+ T cells from PBMCs. Written as DNA, the CDR3 is TGCAGTGCTACCCCGAGCAATGAGCAGTTCTTC. Translation gives CSATPSNEQFF.